This T cell receptor beta chain was obtained from a study of graft-versus-host responses after intestinal transplantation. Findings and limits, study-wide: Some GvH clones appeared in ileal mucosa or blood before recipient bone marrow.

The CDR3 has 18 residues. CDR1 KGHSH and CDR2 LQKENI come from the germline V gene. V was trimmed by 3 bases and J by 7 bases, leaving 27 bases between them. The data were produced by immunoSEQ multiplex PCR, yet TCRdb's version contains in-frame clones alone and is incomplete. The table records 85,000 to 130,000 clones, more than 85% of them present only once. About this clone: Its target is unknown.

V and J are TRBV18 and TRBJ2-5; a possible D gene is TRBD2 (7 bases). The TCR was taken from a human donor who received an intestinal transplant. The material was unstimulated CD4+ T cells sorted from spleen or lymph node cells, obtained before intestinal transplant. In DNA form, the CDR3 reads TGTGCCAGCTCACCGGGGATCCCAGGGGCTAGCGGAGCGGGGACCCAGTACTTC. It yields the protein CASSPGIPGASGAGTQYF.